This TCR beta chain comes out of a study of shared clonotypes between healthy human individuals (dated by TCRdb to about 2020). The study in broad terms: The cohort included a few men and two women between 18 and 49 years of age. For each donor, CD4 naive and CD4 memory were each given three plates, CD8 naive was given two plates, and CD8 memory was given one plate. Different laboratories and diverse techniques were used to prepare libraries and sequence TCR repertoires, to increase sequencing depth and limit assay-specific biases. Per donor, leukapheresis produced somewhere between about 0.85 and 10 billion PBMCs. Blood TCR repertoires of a handful of healthy adults were deeply sequenced to estimate repertoire size and the extent of clonotype sharing between individuals. The paper as a whole reports these results and caveats: Because the study included a small number of donors, the genetic and exposure-history diversity represented was limited. Higher generation probabilities were observed for clonotypes shared by all four sorted-subset donors than for non-shared clonotypes. Naive subsets generally had larger estimated clonotype richness than memory subsets. Sampling was limited to blood, and TCR repertoires in tissue likely differ from TCR repertoires in blood. Based on pairwise subsampling, the degree of clonotype sharing among donors was expected to be affected by sequencing depth. Across a few donors, about 5.2% of naive CD4, roughly 3.3% of naive CD8, approximately 2.5% of memory CD4, and under 0.45% of memory CD8 clonotypes were shared. Rarefaction of sorted-subset datasets indicated incomplete sequencing despite the large sequencing depth.

Using the deep immunoSEQ assay, multiplex PCR amplified TCR CDR3 regions from genomic DNA. Extracted genomic DNA from each cell subset was distributed evenly across all wells of several immunoSEQ 96-well plates, and each plate was treated as a replicate. For sorted subsets, around 200 ng genomic DNA, equal to 30,000 to 35,000 T cell genomes, was loaded into each replicate PCR. Purified libraries were quantified with a Qubit 3.0 fluorometer, sized on a Bioanalyzer 2100, and re-quantified with the KAPA Library Quantification kit. Every immunoSEQ 96-well plate was sequenced on a dedicated single-read 150-cycle Illumina NextSeq 550 flow cell. Processing in the source paper ran as follows. Because only junctional sequences without quality scores were contained in the immunoSEQ output, filtering matching that applied to full-length reads could not be performed. To assign V/J genes and CDR3, sequences were annotated using PyIR, a Python wrapper for IgBLAST v1.9, with IMGT germline references. Reads with weak V/J assignments (E-value above 1e-6), missing CDR3, stop codons, out-of-frame junctions, or ambiguous translated residues were removed. V3J clonotypes were defined by identical inferred V gene, J gene, and CDR3 amino acid sequence. Percentage overlap between repertoires was calculated by dividing the number of shared unique clonotypes by the size of the smaller repertoire. Repertoire richness was assessed with RTK rarefaction, the Chao1 estimator, and Recon v2.1 estimates of unobserved clonotypes. OLGA was used to compute generation probabilities for all TCRbeta clonotypes that the gDNA method yielded from several donors. Drawn from immuneACCESS, this table holds only the in-frame rearrangements with V and J called that TCRdb kept. Clones are partly lost; checked studies trace under half to an unresolved V gene and leave the rest unexplained. V, J and clone size are those of that table, while D and trimming were read from the DNA. The sample data list 1,400,000 or so clones, and about 98.5% of these were observed just once. The top ten hold 0.36% of the sample.

Comments on this clone: Its antigen is not yet known. No base quality information exists; no much larger clone differs at one position.

Donors were healthy HIV-negative adults with no recently reported acute infections or vaccinations. All donors were Caucasian adults living in Nashville, Tennessee, USA. CD4+ T cells were enriched through magnetic negative selection, after which naive cells were positively selected on CD45RA and the remaining negative fraction served as the memory subset. Blood was collected by leukapheresis, and PBMCs were isolated by Ficoll-Histopaque density gradient centrifugation and then cryopreserved in liquid nitrogen vapor phase. Analytical flow cytometry was used to check the purity and quantity of every magnetically sorted T cell population. From each sorted fraction, genomic DNA was isolated and quantified by UV absorbance on a Nanodrop 2000c. CDR1 and CDR2 are drawn from the germline V gene (reference sequence): LNHNV, YYDKDF. The CDR3 runs 15 residues from the cysteine to the phenylalanine. Only the CDR3 part of the read is kept: 45 bases, read in frame from the first base. The junction carries 9 bases between V and J, which are trimmed by 0 bases and 1 base respectively.

Sequenced material: naive CD4+ T cells sorted from blood. The sample's cell subset or site label, in plain terms: CD45RA+ positively selected. The rearranged chain carries TRBV15 and TRBJ1-1; no D gene call is confident. This TCR was recovered from a man aged 25 to 40 in good health. The CDR3 has the sequence CATSRESFTNTEAFF. Here is the DNA: TGTGCCACCAGCAGAGAATCCTTCACGAACACTGAAGCTTTCTTT.